These 18 T cell receptor beta chains were sequenced from one sample in a study of cytomegalovirus exposure and HLA in healthy donors. Use of 60 Vbeta and 13 Jbeta primers characterized the PCR. The method was immunoSEQ multiplex PCR; TCRdb's version includes in-frame clones alone and lacks a portion of them. The table has approximately 86,000 clones, roughly 85% seen once. The sequencing sample was made of PBMCs. These receptors came from a man aged 40-49 years in good health and CMV-seropositive.

The chain links TRBV28 to TRBJ2-7; a weak D match, TRBD2 (6 bases). CDR1 MDHEN and CDR2 SYDVKM come from the germline V gene. The germline V and J ends were trimmed by 6 bases and 1 base, with 13 bases remaining between them. The CDR3 contains 14 residues. Here the CDR3 DNA reads TGTGCCAGCAGGTCGACCGGGAGATCCTACGAGCAGTACTTC. Protein product: CASRSTGRSYEQYF.

The J gene is TRBJ1-1, the V gene TRBV19; 7 positions match TRBD1. The CDR3 is 12 amino acids. Germline V gives CDR1 LNHDA, CDR2 SQIVND (reference sequence). The V and J ends lost 11 bases and 4 bases, in that order; junction bases with no gene match: 7. The CDR3 spells CASEGAGTEAFF. In DNA form, the CDR3 reads TGTGCCTCGGAGGGGGCCGGCACTGAAGCTTTCTTT.

V is TRBV28 and J is TRBJ1-2; D is unresolved. This CDR3 contains 12 residues. Per the germline V gene, CDR1 is MDHEN and CDR2 is SYDVKM. V was trimmed by 8 bases and J by 2 bases, leaving 9 bases between them. Here the CDR3 DNA reads TGTGCCAGCTATTTGCTAAACTATGGCTACACCTTC. Protein: CASYLLNYGYTF.

In DNA form, the CDR3 reads TGCGCCAGCAGCTTCGGATTAGCGGGGGTGTACGAGCAGTACTTC. Protein product: CASSFGLAGVYEQYF. V is TRBV5-1 and J is TRBJ2-7; 9 nucleotides line up with TRBD2. The CDR3 length is 15 residues. The V and J ends lost 2 bases and 4 bases, in that order; junction bases with no gene match: 7. Germline-derived CDR1 and CDR2 are SGHRS and YFSETQ. Looking up the rest from reference TRBV5-1 and TRBJ2-7 gives the full variable domain: KAGVTQTPRYLIKTRGQQVTLSCSPISGHRSVSWYQQTPGQGLQFLFEYFSETQRNKGNFPGRFSGRQFSNSRSEMNVSTLELGDSALYLCASSFGLAGVYEQYFGPGTRLTVT.

The gene calls are TRBV2 and TRBJ2-7, with 9 bases matching TRBD2. The J segment lost 6 bases and the V segment lost 4 bases, leaving 7 bases of the junction unmatched. Germline V gene sequence: CDR1 SNHLY, CDR2 FYNNEI. CDR3 length: 14 amino acids. Written as DNA, the CDR3 is TGTGCCAGCAGTGTCAAGCGGGAGGCATTCGAGCAGTACTTC. Protein sequence: CASSVKREAFEQYF.

The J gene is TRBJ2-5, the V gene TRBV28, with TRBD1 matching over 12 bases. This CDR3 has 16 residues. After removal of 4 bases from V and 5 bases from J, the junction contained 8 bases not matched to a gene. CDR1 MDHEN and CDR2 SYDVKM come from the germline V gene. The CDR3 DNA reads TGTGCCAGCAGTTCCCGGGGACAGGGGGCAGAGGAGACCCAGTACTTC. This gives the protein CASSSRGQGAEETQYF.

The sample holds one count of this clone. The chain links TRBV19 to TRBJ2-3; no clear D. The ends were cut back, 4 bases at V and 2 bases at J, with 10 bases in the middle. Germline-derived CDR1 and CDR2 are LNHDA and SQIVND (reference sequence). This CDR3 spans 14 amino acids. The CDR3 is CASSTNEATDTQYF. CDR3 in DNA: TGTGCCAGTAGTACCAATGAGGCCACAGATACGCAGTATTTT.

The CDR3 DNA follows: TGCGCCAGCAGCCAGGGGACAGGGGGCCACGAGCAGTACTTC. Translation gives CASSQGTGGHEQYF. The chain joins TRBV4-1 to TRBJ2-7; 12 bases map to TRBD1. The V and J ends lost 3 bases and 5 bases, in that order; junction bases with no gene match: 2. This CDR3 spans 14 amino acids. CDR1 MGHRA and CDR2 YSYEKL come from the germline V gene.

On this clone itself: Other DNA sequences in this sample translate to the same CDR3. The chain is built from TRBV18 and TRBJ2-7; maybe TRBD1 (7 bases). CDR1 KGHSH and CDR2 LQKENI come from the germline V gene. The V and J ends lost 3 bases and 3 bases respectively, with 9 bases between them. CDR3 length: 13 amino acids. Here the CDR3 reads CASSPQGGYEQYF. CDR3 nucleotides: TGTGCCAGCTCACCTCAGGGGGGCTACGAGCAGTACTTC.

V gene TRBV19 combines with J gene TRBJ2-1; TRBD1 is a possible D gene (5 bases). This CDR3 has 14 amino acids. Trimming pared 1 base from V and 3 bases from J, leaving 7 bases between. Germline loops: CDR1 LNHDA, CDR2 SQIVND (reference sequence). The CDR3 DNA sequence: TGTGCCAGTAGTATAGTAGGGGTCTACAATGAGCAGTTCTTC. Its translation is CASSIVGVYNEQFF.

CDR3 amino acids: CASSQRQGDSPLHF. CDR3 coding DNA: TGCGCCAGCAGCCAGAGACAGGGAGATTCACCCCTCCACTTT. The chain has TRBV5-1 and TRBJ1-6; 7 bases are a match to TRBD1. Germline V gene sequence: CDR1 SGHRS, CDR2 YFSETQ. Trimming at V came to 4 bases and at J to 8 bases, leaving 6 bases not matched to a gene. The CDR3 contains 14 residues.

The chain has TRBV9 and TRBJ2-2, with 11 nucleotides matching TRBD2. Germline values: CDR1 SGDLS, CDR2 YYNGEE. J was trimmed by 5 bases and V by 4 bases; bases with no gene match: 7. The CDR3 extends over 16 amino acids. CDR3 residues: CASSTTTSGKTGELFF. The CDR3 DNA reads TGTGCCAGCAGCACTACGACTAGCGGGAAGACCGGGGAGCTGTTTTTT.

The genes are TRBV2 and TRBJ2-3; possible D gene TRBD1, 5 bases. The germline V gene has CDR1 SNHLY and CDR2 FYNNEI. The CDR3 length is 14 residues. Trimming cost V 1 base and J 4 bases, with 9 bases left between them. CDR3: CASSEGLGADTQYF. The CDR3 DNA reads TGTGCCAGCAGTGAAGGGTTAGGGGCAGATACGCAGTATTTT.

The chain uses TRBV5-1 and TRBJ2-7, with 10 bases aligning to TRBD2. Germline V CDR1 and CDR2: SGHRS, YFSETQ. The CDR3 length is 17 residues. V lost 1 base to trimming and J lost 0 bases; unmatched junction nucleotides: 7. The DNA of the CDR3 is TGCGCCAGCAGCTTGTTGTCTAGCGGGGGTTACTCCTACGAGCAGTACTTC. Amino acids: CASSLLSSGGYSYEQYF.

This clone was seen a single time. CDR3 sequence (DNA): TGTGCCAGCGGAAGCGGGGGCGTCCGGGATACGCAGTATTTT. Translating gives CASGSGGVRDTQYF. V usage is TRBV11-3 and J usage is TRBJ2-3; 8 bases agree with TRBD2. J lost 6 bases, V lost 8 bases, and 10 bases had no gene match. The CDR3 has 14 residues. Germline V CDR1 and CDR2: SGHNT, YENEEA.

The chain carries TRBV7-2 and TRBJ2-7, with D perhaps TRBD2 (6 bases). The CDR3 loop spans 14 amino acids. Deletions cut 5 bases from V and 4 bases from J, with 15 bases between. The germline V gene has CDR1 SGHTA and CDR2 FQGNSA. CDR3 nucleotides: TGTGCCAGCAGCCAAGGGACTTACCTTTACGAGCAGTACTTC. It codes for CASSQGTYLYEQYF.

The V gene is TRBV7-2, the J gene TRBJ2-7; maybe TRBD1 (5 bases). This CDR3 region has 13 residues. CDR1 and CDR2 from the germline V gene are SGHTA and FQGNSA. V lost 1 base, J lost 3 bases, and 7 bases lay in between. The CDR3 nucleotides are TGTGCCAGCAGCTTAGTGGACATCTACGAGCAGTACTTC. Protein product: CASSLVDIYEQYF.

This clone was recorded once. The V call is TRBV4-2, the J call TRBJ2-1; a weak D match, TRBD2 (5 bases). Trimming removed 1 base from V and 9 bases from J, with 10 bases in between. Looked up from germline, CDR1 is LGHNA and CDR2 is YNFKEQ. CDR3 length equals 13 residues. The chain's CDR3 is CASSQVTGSEQFF. CDR3 sequence (DNA): TGTGCCAGCAGCCAAGTGACGGGGTCTGAGCAGTTCTTC.